The 4 T cell receptor beta chains in this list originate from one sample, sequenced in a study of metastatic and nonmetastatic thyroid tumors. TCRdb re-analyzed the PCR reads through MiXCR. Of about 60,000 clones listed, about a sixth are singletons. Thyroid surgery was performed in patients who had received no treatment beforehand. Sequencing used blood. These receptor sequences come from a male donor with papillary thyroid cancer or a benign thyroid nodule (not recorded which). Some clones in this sample may be carry-over from other donors' samples.

This clone was recorded many times. The rearrangement uses TRBV5-4 and TRBJ2-1, with 9 bases matching TRBD2. The CDR3 loop spans 16 amino acids. J was trimmed by 7 bases and V by 0 bases; bases with no gene match: 8. CDR1 and CDR2 from the germline V gene are SGHNT and YYREEE (reference sequence). The CDR3 DNA reads as TGTGCCAGCAGCTTGGGGTCCAGCGGGAGGATGAATGAGCAGTTCTTC. Residues: CASSLGSSGRMNEQFF.

This clone was seen repeatedly, ten times or more. The chain couples TRBV20-1 to TRBJ2-1; TRBD1 aligns across 10 bases. The germline V gene encodes CDR1 DFQATT and CDR2 SNEGSKA (reference sequence). Germline trimming cut 6 bases from V and 8 bases from J; bases unmatched to any gene: 7. The CDR3 has 13 residues. In DNA form, the CDR3 reads TGCAGTGCCCCGGGACAGGGGCTTCATGAGCAGTTCTTC. As protein: CSAPGQGLHEQFF.

This rearrangement joins TRBV11-1 to TRBJ2-1, with 7 positions matching TRBD2. Germline-derived CDR1 and CDR2 are SGHAT and FQDESV (reference sequence). V lost 1 base and J lost 5; bases outside the gene matches: 5. The CDR3 extends over 15 amino acids. The CDR3 bases are TGTGCCAGCAGCTTAGTAAGCGGGGCACACAATGAGCAGTTCTTC. Translation gives CASSLVSGAHNEQFF. Variable domain in full (rest from reference TRBV11-1 and TRBJ2-1): EAEVAQSPRYKITEKSQAVAFWCDPISGHATLYWYRQILGQGPELLVQFQDESVVDDSQLPKDRFSAERLKGVDSTLKIQPAELGDSAMYLCASSLVSGAHNEQFFGPGTRLTVL.

This chain connects TRBV20-1 to TRBJ2-7; 13 nucleotides match TRBD2. The CDR3 has 18 amino acids. With V trimmed by 6 bases and J by 0 bases, 14 bases remained unmatched. From germline, CDR1 is DFQATT and CDR2 SNEGSKA (reference sequence). CDR3 coding DNA: TGCAGTGCGGACCTTGGGACTAGCGGGACTTCGAGCTCCTACGAGCAGTACTTC. It codes for CSADLGTSGTSSSYEQYF.